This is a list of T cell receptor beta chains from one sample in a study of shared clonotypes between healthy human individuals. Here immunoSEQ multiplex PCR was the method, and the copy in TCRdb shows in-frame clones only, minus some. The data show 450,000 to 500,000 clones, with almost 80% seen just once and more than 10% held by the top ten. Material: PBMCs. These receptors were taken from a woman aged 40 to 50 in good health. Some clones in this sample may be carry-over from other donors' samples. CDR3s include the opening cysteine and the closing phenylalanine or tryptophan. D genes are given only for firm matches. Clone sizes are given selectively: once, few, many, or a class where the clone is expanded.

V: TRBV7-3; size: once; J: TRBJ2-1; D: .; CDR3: CASSLRGVDNEQFF; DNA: TGTGCCAGCAGTCTCAGGGGGGTGGACAATGAGCAGTTCTTC
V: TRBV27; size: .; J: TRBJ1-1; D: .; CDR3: CASSSRGDTEAFF; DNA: TGTGCCAGCAGTTCACGAGGGGACACTGAAGCTTTCTTT
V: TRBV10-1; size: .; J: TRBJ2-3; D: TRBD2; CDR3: CASSPNGGLAGGKYTDTQYF; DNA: TGCGCCAGCAGTCCCAACGGAGGACTAGCGGGAGGGAAGTACACAGATACGCAGTATTTT
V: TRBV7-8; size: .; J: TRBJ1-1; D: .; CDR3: CASSSYTGSGLTEAFF; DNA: TGTGCCAGCAGCTCCTATACAGGGTCCGGTCTCACTGAAGCTTTCTTT
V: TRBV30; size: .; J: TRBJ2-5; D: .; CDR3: CAWSVGLEGAQYF; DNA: TGTGCCTGGAGTGTCGGCTTAGAAGGGGCCCAGTACTTC
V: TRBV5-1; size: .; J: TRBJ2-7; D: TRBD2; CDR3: CASSLNPSGAYEQYF; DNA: TGCGCCAGCAGCTTGAACCCTAGCGGCGCCTACGAGCAGTACTTC
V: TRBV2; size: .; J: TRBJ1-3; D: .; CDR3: CASRSGSHSGNTIYF; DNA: TGTGCCAGCAGATCCGGGAGCCACTCTGGAAACACCATATATTTT
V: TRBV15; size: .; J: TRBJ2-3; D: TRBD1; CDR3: CATSRRTGAADTQYF; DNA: TGTGCCACCAGCAGAAGGACAGGGGCGGCAGATACGCAGTATTTT
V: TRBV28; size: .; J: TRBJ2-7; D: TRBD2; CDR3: CASRGGTSALEQYF; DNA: TGTGCCAGCAGGGGGGGGACTAGCGCTTTGGAGCAGTACTTC
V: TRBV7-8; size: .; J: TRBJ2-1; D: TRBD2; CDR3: CASSLRLAHNEQFF; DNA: TGTGCCAGCAGCTTAAGACTAGCCCACAATGAGCAGTTCTTC
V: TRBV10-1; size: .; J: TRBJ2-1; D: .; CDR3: CASSEGGPGMNEQFF; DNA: TGCGCCAGCAGCGAGGGGGGACCCGGGATGAATGAGCAGTTCTTC
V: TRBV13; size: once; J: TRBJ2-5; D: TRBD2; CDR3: CASSYSLGAGGAYQETQYF; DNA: TGTGCCAGCAGCTACTCCCTCGGCGCGGGAGGGGCCTACCAAGAGACCCAGTACTTC
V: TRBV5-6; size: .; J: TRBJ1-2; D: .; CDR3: CASSSWSGRGYTF; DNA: TGTGCCAGCAGCTCGTGGTCAGGGAGAGGCTACACCTTC
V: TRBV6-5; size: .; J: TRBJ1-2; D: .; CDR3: CASSQGQSGYTF; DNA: TGTGCCAGCAGTCAAGGACAGTCGGGCTACACCTTC
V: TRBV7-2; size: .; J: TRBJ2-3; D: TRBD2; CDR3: CASSFSGGFTDTQYF; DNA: TGTGCCAGCAGCTTCAGCGGGGGGTTCACAGATACGCAGTATTTT
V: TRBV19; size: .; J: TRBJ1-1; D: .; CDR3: CASSIWQGNTEAFF; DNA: TGTGCCAGTAGTATTTGGCAGGGGAACACTGAAGCTTTCTTT
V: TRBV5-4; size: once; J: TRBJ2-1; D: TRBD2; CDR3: CASSSRLAGDYNEQFF; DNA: TGTGCCAGCAGCTCTAGACTAGCGGGAGATTACAATGAGCAGTTCTTC
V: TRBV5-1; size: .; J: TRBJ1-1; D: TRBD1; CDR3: CASSLEDRDYDTEAFF; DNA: TGCGCCAGCAGCTTGGAGGACAGGGATTATGACACTGAAGCTTTCTTT
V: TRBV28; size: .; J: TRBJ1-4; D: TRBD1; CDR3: CASSETGRSEKLFF; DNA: TGTGCCAGCAGTGAGACAGGGAGGTCTGAAAAACTGTTTTTT
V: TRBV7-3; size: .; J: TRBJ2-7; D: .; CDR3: CASSLAGQGEQYF; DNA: TGTGCCAGCAGCTTAGCGGGCCAGGGCGAGCAGTACTTC
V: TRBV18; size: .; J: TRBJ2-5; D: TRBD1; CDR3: CASSPGQGRQETQYF; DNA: TGTGCCAGCTCACCCGGACAGGGTAGGCAAGAGACCCAGTACTTC
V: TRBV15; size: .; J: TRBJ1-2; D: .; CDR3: CATSREARSQVGYTF; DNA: TGTGCCACCAGCAGAGAGGCGAGGTCCCAAGTTGGCTACACCTTC
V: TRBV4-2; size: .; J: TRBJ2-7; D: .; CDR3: CASSQTPDLSRGEQYF; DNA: TGTGCCAGCAGCCAAACTCCAGACCTTTCGAGAGGCGAGCAGTACTTC